The 16 T cell receptor beta chains below all came from one sample that was sequenced in a study of monozygotic twins with inflammatory bowel disease (dated by TCRdb to between 2018 and 2021). Receptor amplification or capture employed 5' RACE. The data were produced on an Illumina HiSeq 2500. Reads reprocessed by TCRdb are summarized as one entry per CDR3 protein sequence, and DNA is absent. Per the sample table, the count is some 170,000 distinct CDR3 sequences. In total, the top ten clones hold 2.4% of the sample. The sample comprised blood. The receptors were gathered from a human donor with ulcerative colitis or Crohn's disease, or a healthy co-twin of an affected twin (not recorded which).

The chain uses TRBV7-2 and TRBJ1-1; checking the TCRdb D call of TRBD1 is not possible without DNA. CDR1 is SGHTA, CDR2 FQGNSA, per germline. This CDR3 has 12 residues. The CDR3 region is CASSFRGAAAFF.

J is TRBJ1-4 and V is TRBV12-3 or TRBV12-4. The CDR3 spans 13 residues. The CDR3 sequence: CASSLDPAGKLFF.

The rearrangement uses TRBV7-9 and TRBJ2-2; as DNA is missing, the TRBD2 call by TCRdb cannot be tested. There are 13 residues in the CDR3. Germline CDR1 is SEHNR and CDR2 is FQNEAQ (reference sequence). The CDR3 loop is CASKDFDTGELFF.

The chain couples TRBV9 to TRBJ2-3; the TCRdb D gene call, TRBD2, has no DNA to confirm it. CDR3 length: 17 residues. Germline CDR1 and CDR2: SGDLS and YYNGEE. The CDR3 here is CASSPGASGGRWDTQYF.

The CDR3 loop is CSVKGRVDTEAFF. This chain uses TRBV29-1 with TRBJ1-1; there is no DNA to check the TCRdb D call of TRBD1. The germline gives CDR1 SQVTM, CDR2 ANQGSEA. The CDR3 loop spans 13 amino acids.

The V gene is TRBV18, the J gene TRBJ1-6; with no DNA, the TCRdb D assignment of TRBD1 cannot be verified. The CDR3 has 15 amino acids. Per germline, CDR1 KGHSH and CDR2 LQKENI. The CDR3 loop reads CASSPARTENSPLHF.

V and J are TRBV7-2 and TRBJ2-1. Per germline, CDR1 SGHTA and CDR2 FQGNSA. The CDR3 is 13 amino acids. CDR3: CASSLRANNEQFF.

The rearrangement joins TRBV11-2 to TRBJ2-1; TCRdb gives TRBD2 as the D gene, but with no DNA this cannot be confirmed. The CDR3 is 15 amino acids. CDR1 is SGHAT, CDR2 FQNNGV, per germline. CDR3 amino acids: CASSGRGRGDNEQFF.

The rearrangement joins TRBV5-1 to TRBJ1-2; with no DNA, the TCRdb D assignment of TRBD1 cannot be verified. CDR3 size: 17 residues. Per germline, CDR1 SGHRS and CDR2 YFSETQ. The CDR3 sequence: CASSLDGRGSANYGYTF. Full variable domain (rest looked up from reference TRBV5-1 and TRBJ1-2): KAGVTQTPRYLIKTRGQQVTLSCSPISGHRSVSWYQQTPGQGLQFLFEYFSETQRNKGNFPGRFSGRQFSNSRSEMNVSTLELGDSALYLCASSLDGRGSANYGYTFGSGTRLTVV.

The CDR3 protein is CASTNRGIQPQHF. This chain links TRBV19 with TRBJ1-5; TCRdb names TRBD1, which stays unverified in the absence of DNA. The V gene's germline CDR1 is LNHDA and CDR2 SQIVND (reference sequence). The CDR3 is 13 amino acids.

V and J are TRBV13 and TRBJ2-1; as DNA is missing, the TRBD2 call by TCRdb cannot be tested. Per the germline V gene, CDR1 is PRHDT and CDR2 is FYEKMQ (reference sequence). CDR3 length: 16 residues. This CDR3 is CASSLGPSGGLNEQFF.

The V and J genes are TRBV6-2 or TRBV6-3 and TRBJ2-7; TCRdb gives TRBD2 as the D gene, but with no DNA this cannot be confirmed. Germline CDR1 MNHEY, CDR2 SVGEGT. The CDR3 has 15 residues. The CDR3 protein is CASSSSGTVTYEQYF.

This chain joins TRBV5-1 and TRBJ2-7; the D call of TRBD2 rests on TCRdb alone, since no DNA is present to check it. Germline CDR1 and CDR2: SGHRS and YFSETQ. There are 14 residues in the CDR3. CDR3 amino acids: CASSSDREGHEQYF.

The CDR3 protein is CASSLEGGLALNSPLHF. V is TRBV5-5 and J is TRBJ1-6. The CDR3 extends over 17 amino acids. Germline V gives CDR1 SGHKS, CDR2 YYEKEE (reference sequence).

The chain joins TRBV7-2 to TRBJ2-6; TCRdb's D call of TRBD1 is untestable without DNA. Germline CDR1 and CDR2: SGHTA and FQGNSA. The CDR3 is 17 amino acids. The CDR3: CASSPGQVFSGANVLTF. Drawing the rest from reference TRBV7-2 and TRBJ2-6, the complete variable domain is GAGVSQSPSNKVTEKGKDVELRCDPISGHTALYWYRQSLGQGLEFLIYFQGNSAPDKSGLPSDRFSAERTGGSVSTLTIQRTQQEDSAVYLCASSPGQVFSGANVLTFGAGSRLTVL.

The chain joins TRBV5-1 to TRBJ1-1; as DNA is missing, the TRBD1 call by TCRdb cannot be tested. The CDR3 is 14 amino acids. Germline lookup yields CDR1 SGHRS and CDR2 YFSETQ. This CDR3 is CASSLEGRGTEAFF.